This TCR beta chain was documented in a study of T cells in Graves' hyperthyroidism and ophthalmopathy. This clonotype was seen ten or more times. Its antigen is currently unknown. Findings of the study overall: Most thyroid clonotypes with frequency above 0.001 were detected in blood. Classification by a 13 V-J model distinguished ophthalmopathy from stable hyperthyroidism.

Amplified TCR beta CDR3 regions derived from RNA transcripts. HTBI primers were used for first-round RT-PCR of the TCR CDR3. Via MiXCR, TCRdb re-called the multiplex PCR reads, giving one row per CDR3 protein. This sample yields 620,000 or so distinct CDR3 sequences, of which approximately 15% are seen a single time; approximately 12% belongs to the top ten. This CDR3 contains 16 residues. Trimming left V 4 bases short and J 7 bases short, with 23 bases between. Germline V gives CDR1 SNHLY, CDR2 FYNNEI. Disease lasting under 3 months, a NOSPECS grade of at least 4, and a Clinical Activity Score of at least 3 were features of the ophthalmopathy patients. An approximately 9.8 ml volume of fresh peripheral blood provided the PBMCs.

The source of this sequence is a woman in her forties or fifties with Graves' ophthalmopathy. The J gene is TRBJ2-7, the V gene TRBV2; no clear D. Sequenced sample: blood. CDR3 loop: CASSGLARAISGEQYF. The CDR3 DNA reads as TGTGCCAGCAGTGGTTTAGCCAGAGCCATCTCTGGGGAGCAGTACTTC. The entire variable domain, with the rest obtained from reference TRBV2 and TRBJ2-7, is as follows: EPEVTQTPSHQVTQMGQEVILRCVPISNHLYFYWYRQILGQKVEFLVSFYNNEISEKSEIFDDQFSVERPDGSNFTLKIRSTKLEDSAMYFCASSGLARAISGEQYFGPGTRLTVT.